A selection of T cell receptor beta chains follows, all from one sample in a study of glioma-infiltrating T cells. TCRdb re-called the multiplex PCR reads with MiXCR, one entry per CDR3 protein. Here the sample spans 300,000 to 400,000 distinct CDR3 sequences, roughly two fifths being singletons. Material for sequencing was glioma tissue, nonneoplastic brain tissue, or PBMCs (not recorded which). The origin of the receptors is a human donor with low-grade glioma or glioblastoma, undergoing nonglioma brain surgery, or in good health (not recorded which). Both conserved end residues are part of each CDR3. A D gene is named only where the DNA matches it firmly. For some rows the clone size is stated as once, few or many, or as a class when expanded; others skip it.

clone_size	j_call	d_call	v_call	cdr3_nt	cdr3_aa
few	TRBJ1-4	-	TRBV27	TGTGCCAGCAGGGACACGACACGGGGGGGTGAAAAACTGTTTTTT	CASRDTTRGGEKLFF
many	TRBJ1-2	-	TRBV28	TGTGCCAGCAGTAGGGGACTTTATGGCTACACCTTC	CASSRGLYGYTF
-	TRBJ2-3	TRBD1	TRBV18	TGTGCCAGCTCACCACTAAACGACAGGGGCACAGATACGCAGTATTTT	CASSPLNDRGTDTQYF
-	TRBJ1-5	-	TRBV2	TGTGCCAGCAGTATTTATAGCAGTCAGCCCCAGCATTTT	CASSIYSSQPQHF
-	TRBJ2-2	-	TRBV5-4	TGTGCCAGCAGTTTAGACCTGGGCACCGGGGAGCTGTTTTTT	CASSLDLGTGELFF
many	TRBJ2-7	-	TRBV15	TGTGCCACCAGCATGTTCATCAGCAGCTACGAGCAGTACTTC	CATSMFISSYEQYF
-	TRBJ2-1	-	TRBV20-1	TGCAGTGCTAGTAACTACCACAATGAGCAGTTCTTC	CSASNYHNEQFF
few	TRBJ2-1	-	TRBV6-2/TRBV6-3	TGTGCCAGCAGTTATTCCCTTACAGGGCGGTATGAGCAGTTCTTC	CASSYSLTGRYEQFF
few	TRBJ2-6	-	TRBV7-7	TGTGCTAGCGGTACAGGGGCAGGAGGGGCCAACGTCCTGACTTTC	CASGTGAGGANVLTF
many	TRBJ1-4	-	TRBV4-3	TGCGCCAGCAGCCAAGAGGGGGGGCTCGATGAAAAACTGTTTTTT	CASSQEGGLDEKLFF
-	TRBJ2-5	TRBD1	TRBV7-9	TGTGCCAGCAGCTCGACAGGGCCTAAAGAGACCCAGTACTTC	CASSSTGPKETQYF
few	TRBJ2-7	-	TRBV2	TGTGCCAGCAGTGATGGGGCTAGACCCTCCTACGAGCAGTACTTC	CASSDGARPSYEQYF
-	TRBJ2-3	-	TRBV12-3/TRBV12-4	TGTGCCAGCAGTTTCGGAGATACGACAGATACGCAGTATTTT	CASSFGDTTDTQYF
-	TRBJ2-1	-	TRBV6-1	TGTGCCAGCAGCCCCGACAGGATGCAAGAGTTCTTC	CASSPDRMQEFF
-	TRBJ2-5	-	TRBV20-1	TGCAGTTCTGACTCAGGGCCGGGGTGGGAGACCCAGTACTTC	CSSDSGPGWETQYF
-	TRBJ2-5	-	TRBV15	TGTGCCACCAGCAGCGACCTATTAGCGGACCAAGAGACCCAGTACTTC	CATSSDLLADQETQYF
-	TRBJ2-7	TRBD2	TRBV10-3	TGTGCCATCAGTGCCGGGACTACCTACGAGCAGCACTTC	CAISAGTTYEQHF
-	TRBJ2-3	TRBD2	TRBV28	TGTGCCAGCAGAACCGCCGGGACTAGCGGGAGGACAGATACGCAGTATTTT	CASRTAGTSGRTDTQYF
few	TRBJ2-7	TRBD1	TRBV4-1	TGCGCCAGCAGCAGCCCGGGACAGGGAAGGGACGAGCAGTACTTC	CASSSPGQGRDEQYF
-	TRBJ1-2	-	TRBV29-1	TGCAGCGTTGGCGGGGGGCCCTATGGCTACACCTTC	CSVGGGPYGYTF
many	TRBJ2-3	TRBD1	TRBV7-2	TGTGCCAGCAGCTCCGATTTTTGGACAGGTCCAGATACGCAGTATTTT	CASSSDFWTGPDTQYF
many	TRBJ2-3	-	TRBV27	TGTGCCAGCAGTTTATCCGCGATTATGGATACGCAGTATTTT	CASSLSAIMDTQYF
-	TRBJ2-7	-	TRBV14	TGTGCCAGCAGCCAAGATTTGGGCTCTGTCTACGAGCAGTACTTC	CASSQDLGSVYEQYF
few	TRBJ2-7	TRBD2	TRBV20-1	TGCAGTGCTAGAGTCACCGGGAGGGGAATTTACGAGCAGTACTTC	CSARVTGRGIYEQYF
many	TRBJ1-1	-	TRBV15	TGTGCCACCAGCAGTTACCGGGACGGTGAAGCTTTCTTT	CATSSYRDGEAFF
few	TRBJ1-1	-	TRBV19	TGTGCCAGTAGTGTTGACGTGGGTGAAGCTTTCTTT	CASSVDVGEAFF
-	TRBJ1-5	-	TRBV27	TGTGCCAGCCGCGTGGCACAGGGCAATAGGCCCCAGCATTTT	CASRVAQGNRPQHF
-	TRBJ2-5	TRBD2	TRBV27	TGTGCCAGCAGAACCCATGGGTTACCGGGAGGAGAGACCCAGTACTTC	CASRTHGLPGGETQYF
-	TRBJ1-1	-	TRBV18	TGTGCCAGCTCACCAATTATCCGGGGCGGCACTGAAGCTTTCTTT	CASSPIIRGGTEAFF
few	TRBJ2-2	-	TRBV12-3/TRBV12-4	TGTGCCGGGAAGGAAAACACCGGGGAGCTGTTTTTT	CAGKENTGELFF
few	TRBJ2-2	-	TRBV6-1	TGTGCCCTCACCCAAGTAAACACCGGGGAGCTGTTTTTT	CALTQVNTGELFF
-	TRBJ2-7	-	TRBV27	TGTGCCAGCAGTTTTCACGGAACGAGCCCCTACGAGCAGTACTTC	CASSFHGTSPYEQYF
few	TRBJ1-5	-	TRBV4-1	TGCGCCAGCAGCCAAGATTGGGCAGGGGCCGTTGGGGTCAATCAGCCCCAGCATTTT	CASSQDWAGAVGVNQPQHF
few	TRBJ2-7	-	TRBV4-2	TGTGCCAGCAGCCAAGATTCACGAGGGATCGGTTCCTACGAGCAGTACTTC	CASSQDSRGIGSYEQYF
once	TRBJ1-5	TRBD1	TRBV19	TGTGCCAGTAGTACCGACAGGGACAATCGGCCCCAGCATTTT	CASSTDRDNRPQHF
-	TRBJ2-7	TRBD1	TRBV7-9	TGTGCCAGCAGCCACCTCCGGGACAGGGGCGAGCAGTACTTC	CASSHLRDRGEQYF
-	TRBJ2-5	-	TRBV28	TGTGCCAGCAGTCCACCCAGGGCAACTCAAGAGACCCAGTACTTC	CASSPPRATQETQYF
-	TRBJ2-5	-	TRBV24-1	TGTGCCACCAGTGACACCGGGACCCATGGGGAGACCCAGTACTTC	CATSDTGTHGETQYF
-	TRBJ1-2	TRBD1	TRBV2	TGTGCCAGCAACCGACAGGGCAACTATGGCTACACCTTC	CASNRQGNYGYTF
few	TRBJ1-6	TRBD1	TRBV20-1	TGCAGTGCTAGGGAAGGGGGACAGGGGAATTCACCCCTCCACTTT	CSAREGGQGNSPLHF
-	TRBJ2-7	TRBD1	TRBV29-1	TGCAGCGGAACGGGACAGGGGGCGGGAGAGCAGTACTTC	CSGTGQGAGEQYF
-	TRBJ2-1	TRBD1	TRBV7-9	TGTGCCAGCAGCTTGCAGGGGGCAGGTGAGCAGTTCTTC	CASSLQGAGEQFF
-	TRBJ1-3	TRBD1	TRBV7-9	TGTGCCAGCAGCTTTCAGACAGGGCCTGGAAACACCATATATTTT	CASSFQTGPGNTIYF
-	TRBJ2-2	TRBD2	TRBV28	TGTGCCAGCAGAACCCGTTTTTGGCTAGCGGGAGGTCCGGGGACCGGGGAGCTGTTTTTT	CASRTRFWLAGGPGTGELFF
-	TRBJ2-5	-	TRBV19	TGTGCCAGTAGTATGAGGCTCTCAGAGACCCAGTACTTC	CASSMRLSETQYF
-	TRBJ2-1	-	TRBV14	TGTGCCAGAAGCCAAATCTCCAGCACACGTAAGTTCTTC	CARSQISSTRKFF
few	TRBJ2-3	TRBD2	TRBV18	TGTGCCAGCTCACCACCGGGACTAGGTTCAGATACGCAGTATTTT	CASSPPGLGSDTQYF
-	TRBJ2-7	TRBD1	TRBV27	TGTGCCAGCAGCCCCGCCGGGACAGGGCGTAGCGAGCAGCACTTC	CASSPAGTGRSEQHF
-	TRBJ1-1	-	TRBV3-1	TGTGCCGGCAGCCCGGACAGAGCCAACACTGAAGCTTTCTTT	CAGSPDRANTEAFF
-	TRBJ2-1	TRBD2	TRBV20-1	TGCAGTACCACTAGCGGGAGGGTCGGTGAGCAGTTCTTC	CSTTSGRVGEQFF
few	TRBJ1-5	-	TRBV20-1	TGCAGTGCTAGAGATTCTTACAGCAATCAGCCCCAGCATTTT	CSARDSYSNQPQHF
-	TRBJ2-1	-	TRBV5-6	TGTGCCAGCAGCTTACAGGGTAACTCCTACAATGAGCAGTTCTTC	CASSLQGNSYNEQFF
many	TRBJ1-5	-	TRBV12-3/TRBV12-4	TGTGCCAGCAGTTTGACAAGGTTTCAGCCCCAGCATTTT	CASSLTRFQPQHF
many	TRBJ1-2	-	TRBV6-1	TGTGCCAGCAGCGCTCCGGGGGGGCCCTATGGCTACACCTTC	CASSAPGGPYGYTF
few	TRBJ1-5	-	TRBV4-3	TGCGCCAGCAGCCAAGATCATGGGACGGCAAGCAATCAGCCCCAGCATTTT	CASSQDHGTASNQPQHF
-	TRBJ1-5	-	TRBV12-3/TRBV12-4	TGTGCCAGCAGTTTTGGGGGGGATAGTCAGCCCCAGCATTTT	CASSFGGDSQPQHF
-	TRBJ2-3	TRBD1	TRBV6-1	TGTGCCAGCAAGAAGAGACAGGGTATAGATACGCAGTATTTT	CASKKRQGIDTQYF
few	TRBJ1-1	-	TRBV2	TGTGCCAGCCGGCAGGCCACTGAAGCTTTCTTT	CASRQATEAFF
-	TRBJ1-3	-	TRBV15	TGTGCCGCCAGCAGGGCTGGTGGAAACACCATATATTTT	CAASRAGGNTIYF
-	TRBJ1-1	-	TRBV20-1	TGCAATGCTAGGCAGACAGGTCGGAACACTGAAGCTCTCTTT	CNARQTGRNTEALF